The 22 T cell receptor beta chains listed next were all sequenced from one sample in a study of OX40 agonist ivuxolimab in advanced cancers. Repertoires were generated with immunoSEQ multiplex PCR, while TCRdb's copy carries only in-frame clones and drops some. The table shows about 67,000 clones, with roughly 82% occurring only once. The source material was CD4+ or CD8+ T cells sorted from blood, sampled in a trial of the OX40 agonist ivuxolimab. These receptors all come from an adult with an advanced solid tumor such as melanoma, head and neck, liver or kidney cancer.

The chain employs TRBV6-5 and TRBJ1-5; D gene unclear. Germline V CDR1 and CDR2: MNHEY, SVGAGI. V dropped 6 bases and J dropped 0 bases, with 12 bases sitting between them. The CDR3 runs 15 residues. CDR3 bases: TGTGCCAGCAGCGGCGGGCAAAATAGCAATCAGCCCCAGCATTTT. This encodes CASSGGQNSNQPQHF.

The chain carries TRBV7-9 and TRBJ1-6, with unresolved D. Trimming shortened V by 2 bases and J by 9 bases, and 11 bases separated the two germline ends. The germline gives CDR1 SEHNR, CDR2 FQNEAQ (reference sequence). This CDR3 spans 14 amino acids. CDR3 region: CASSLLGSISPLHF. CDR3 DNA sequence: TGTGCCAGCAGCTTATTAGGATCCATTTCACCCCTCCACTTT.

The DNA for the CDR3 is TGTGCCAGCAGCCGCGGACAGGGCTGGGGCGAGCAGTACTTC. Translation: CASSRGQGWGEQYF. The chain joins TRBV7-9 to TRBJ2-7; 8 bases are a match to TRBD1. CDR1 and CDR2 (germline): SEHNR, FQNEAQ (reference sequence). The CDR3 extends over 14 amino acids. V trimming: 5 bases; J trimming: 6 bases; junction bases outside the gene matches: 9.

The chain combines TRBV7-2 with TRBJ2-5, with a tentative D call TRBD1 (7 bases). Trimming removed 4 bases from V and 7 bases from J, with 16 bases in between. The germline V gene encodes CDR1 SGHTA and CDR2 FQGNSA. The CDR3 extends over 14 amino acids. CDR3 in amino acids: CASSYRGLGGTQYF. The CDR3 DNA reads as TGTGCCAGCAGCTACAGGGGCCTCGGGGGGACCCAGTACTTC.

This clone occurred once. This sequence joins TRBV5-1 and TRBJ2-1; 7 bases match TRBD2. Germline V gives CDR1 SGHRS, CDR2 YFSETQ. V gave up 4 bases and J gave up 9 bases; unmatched junction bases: 13. CDR3 size: 15 residues. The CDR3 is CASSTGQGGRGEQFF. As DNA, the CDR3 is TGCGCCAGCAGCACTGGGCAGGGAGGGCGCGGTGAGCAGTTCTTC.

The chain recombines TRBV19 with TRBJ2-3; a weak D match, TRBD2 (5 bases). V lost 0 bases and J lost 7, with 11 bases in between. The CDR3 is 14 residues long. Germline assignment: CDR1 LNHDA and CDR2 SQIVND (reference sequence). The CDR3 loop reads CASSIDLEVNTQYF. Here the CDR3 DNA reads TGTGCCAGTAGTATAGATCTGGAGGTAAATACGCAGTATTTT.

As regards this clone: The sample carries other DNA sequences with the same CDR3. The chain uses TRBV11-3 and TRBJ1-3, with 9 bases that match TRBD1. Unmatched junction bases numbered 4, after V lost 5 bases and J lost 2 bases. The CDR3 runs 15 residues. Per the germline V gene, CDR1 is SGHNT and CDR2 is YENEEA. CDR3 sequence reads: CASSPGQGPGNTIYF. The CDR3 nucleotides are TGTGCCAGCAGCCCGGGACAGGGACCTGGAAACACCATATATTTT.

The CDR3 loop is CASSPAGSHEQYF. The CDR3 DNA reads as TGCGCCAGCAGCCCGGCGGGGTCCCACGAGCAGTACTTC. The V call is TRBV5-1, the J call TRBJ2-7; D possibly corresponds to TRBD2 (6 bases). Germline CDR1 reads SGHRS; CDR2 reads YFSETQ. The CDR3 runs to 13 residues. V lost 4 bases, J lost 5 bases, and 13 bases lay in between.

The rearrangement joins TRBV4-2 to TRBJ1-1; tentatively, D is TRBD1 (5 bases). V was trimmed by 0 bases and J by 1 base, leaving 15 bases between them. CDR3 length equals 17 residues. The germline V gene encodes CDR1 LGHNA and CDR2 YNFKEQ. CDR3 nucleotide sequence: TGTGCCAGCAGCCAAGACCTAACGGGACGGCCGAACACTGAAGCTTTCTTT. Its translation: CASSQDLTGRPNTEAFF.

With respect to this clone: The sample contains more than one DNA sequence encoding this CDR3. The rearrangement joins TRBV29-1 to TRBJ1-2, with TRBD1 matching 9 bases. Germline trimming cut 6 bases from V and 5 bases from J; bases unmatched to any gene: 7. The germline CDR1 and CDR2 sequences are SQVTM and ANQGSEA. CDR3 size: 13 residues. This CDR3 reads CSVEQGAGYGYTF. CDR3 nucleotides: TGCAGCGTGGAACAGGGGGCGGGGTATGGCTACACCTTC.

This chain uses TRBV27 with TRBJ1-2, with D uncertain. Germline assignment: CDR1 MNHEY and CDR2 SMNVEV (reference sequence). Trimming took 3 bases from V and 3 from J, leaving 23 bases between them. The CDR3 spans 18 residues. The CDR3, as DNA: TGTGCCAGCAGTTTGAACCCAACCCCTGTATCTTGGGACTATGGCTACACCTTC. This encodes CASSLNPTPVSWDYGYTF.

The rearrangement uses TRBV6-6 and TRBJ2-2; D gene ambiguous. V lost 5 bases and J 6 bases, leaving 4 bases between the germline ends. Germline V gene lookup returns CDR1 MNHNY and CDR2 SVGAGI (reference sequence). This CDR3 spans 11 amino acids. CDR3 region: CASSKPGELFF. The CDR3 DNA sequence: TGTGCCAGCAGTAAACCCGGGGAGCTGTTTTTT.

The V and J genes are TRBV21-1 and TRBJ2-7; TRBD2 is the table's D call, not checked against the DNA. TRBV21-1 is a known pseudogene. The CDR3 is 17 residues long. CDR3 protein: CASSTYPRTEEPYEQYF. The DNA of the CDR3 is TGTGCCAGCAGCACTTACCCGAGGACGGAGGAACCCTACGAGCAGTACTTC.

This sequence joins TRBV5-1 and TRBJ2-1; 8 positions agree with TRBD2. Germline CDR1 and CDR2: SGHRS and YFSETQ. This CDR3 has 15 amino acids. V lost 4 bases and J lost 2; bases outside the gene matches: 5. The CDR3 DNA reads TGCGCCAGCAGCCTAAGCGGGGGCACCTACAATGAGCAGTTCTTC. Translation: CASSLSGGTYNEQFF. The full variable domain, completed using reference TRBV5-1 and TRBJ2-1, is KAGVTQTPRYLIKTRGQQVTLSCSPISGHRSVSWYQQTPGQGLQFLFEYFSETQRNKGNFPGRFSGRQFSNSRSEMNVSTLELGDSALYLCASSLSGGTYNEQFFGPGTRLTVL.

The chain is built from TRBV28 and TRBJ1-4, with 10 positions matching TRBD1. From germline, CDR1 is MDHEN and CDR2 SYDVKM. V was pared by 5 bases and J by 8 bases, with 11 bases of the junction left unmatched. The CDR3 totals 16 residues. The CDR3 sequence: CASSPWTGGREEKLFF. The CDR3 DNA is TGTGCCAGCAGTCCCTGGACAGGGGGGAGAGAGGAAAAACTGTTTTTT.

The V gene is TRBV5-1, the J gene TRBJ2-5, with D perhaps matching TRBD1 (6 bases). The CDR3 is made up of 15 amino acids. Trimming cost V 0 bases and J 0 bases, with 9 bases left between them. CDR1 is SGHRS and CDR2 is YFSETQ in the germline V gene. CDR3 sequence (DNA): TGCGCCAGCAGCTTGGTCCAGGGGTACCAAGAGACCCAGTACTTC. Amino acids: CASSLVQGYQETQYF.

This clone came up once. Other DNA sequences in this specimen translate into the identical CDR3. The V call is TRBV6-6, the J call TRBJ1-1; a weak D match, TRBD1 (6 bases). The germline V gene encodes CDR1 MNHNY and CDR2 SVGAGI (reference sequence). This CDR3 spans 13 amino acids. V was cut by 6 bases and J by 1 base, with 9 bases left in between. In nucleotides, the CDR3 is TGTGCCAGCAGCCAGGGGTCGAACACTGAAGCTTTCTTT. The encoded protein is CASSQGSNTEAFF.

This sequence joins TRBV5-1 and TRBJ2-5; 12 positions match TRBD2. The V gene end was trimmed by 4 bases and the J gene end by 1 base; junction bases not matched to a gene: 11. Germline CDR1 is SGHRS and CDR2 is YFSETQ. The CDR3 is 18 residues long. In DNA, the CDR3 is TGCGCCAGCAGCATAAAACTAGCGGGGGGCAATTCCCAAGAGACCCAGTACTTC. This encodes CASSIKLAGGNSQETQYF.

This chain's CDR3 is CASSSSWTGFEKLFF. The CDR3 region has the DNA TGTGCCAGCAGTTCCTCTTGGACAGGGTTTGAAAAACTGTTTTTT. The chain joins TRBV27 to TRBJ1-4; TRBD1 matches at 8 bases. The germline V gene encodes CDR1 MNHEY and CDR2 SMNVEV (reference sequence). The CDR3 contains 15 residues. The V and J ends lost 4 bases and 7 bases, in that order; junction bases with no gene match: 8. The full variable domain, its missing parts supplied by reference TRBV27 and TRBJ1-4, is EAQVTQNPRYLITVTGKKLTVTCSQNMNHEYMSWYRQDPGLGLRQIYYSMNVEVTDKGDVPEGYKVSRKEKRNFPLILESPSPNQTSLYFCASSSSWTGFEKLFFGSGTQLSVL.

This clone was observed once. The chain joins TRBV5-1 to TRBJ2-3; D may be TRBD1 (5 bases). CDR3 length equals 14 residues. Germline lookup yields CDR1 SGHRS and CDR2 YFSETQ. V was trimmed by 2 bases and J by 2 bases, leaving 9 bases between them. The CDR3 spells CASSLIGHTDTQYF. In DNA, the CDR3 is TGCGCCAGCAGCTTAATAGGACACACAGATACGCAGTATTTT.

This chain links TRBV28 with TRBJ1-1, with TRBD1 as a possible D gene (6 bases). This CDR3 region has 12 residues. The V end lost 6 bases, the J end lost 4 bases, and 9 bases lay between the germline ends. CDR1 and CDR2 from the germline V gene are MDHEN and SYDVKM. This CDR3 is CASSRQVTEAFF. CDR3 bases: TGTGCCAGCAGCCGACAGGTCACTGAAGCTTTCTTT.

This clone appeared a few times. The V and J genes are TRBV19 and TRBJ1-3; perhaps TRBD1 as D (5 bases). The ends were cut back, 5 bases at V and 1 base at J, with 18 bases in the middle. Looked up from germline, CDR1 is LNHDA and CDR2 is SQIVND (reference sequence). CDR3 size: 17 residues. The CDR3 is CASSPSRDRGSGNTIYF. CDR3 sequence (DNA): TGTGCCAGTAGTCCAAGCCGGGACCGTGGGTCTGGAAACACCATATATTTT. Together with reference TRBV19 and TRBJ1-3, the CDR3 gives the full variable domain: DGGITQSPKYLFRKEGQNVTLSCEQNLNHDAMYWYRQDPGQGLRLIYYSQIVNDFQKGDIAEGYSVSREKKESFPLTVTSAQKNPTAFYLCASSPSRDRGSGNTIYFGEGSWLTVV.